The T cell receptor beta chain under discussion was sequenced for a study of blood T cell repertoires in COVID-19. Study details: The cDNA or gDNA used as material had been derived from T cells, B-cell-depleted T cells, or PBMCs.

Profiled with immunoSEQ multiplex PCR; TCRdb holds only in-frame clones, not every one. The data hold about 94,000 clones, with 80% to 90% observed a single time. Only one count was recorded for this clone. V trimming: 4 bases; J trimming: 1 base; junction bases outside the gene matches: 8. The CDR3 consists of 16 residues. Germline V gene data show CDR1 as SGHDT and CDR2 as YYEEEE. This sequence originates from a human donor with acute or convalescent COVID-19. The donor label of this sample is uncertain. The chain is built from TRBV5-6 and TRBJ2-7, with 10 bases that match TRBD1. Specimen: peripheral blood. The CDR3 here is CASSRDRGTRSYEQYF. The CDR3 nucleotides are TGTGCCAGCAGCCGGGACAGGGGTACTAGGTCCTACGAGCAGTACTTC.